This is a list of T cell receptor beta chains from one sample in a study of blood T cell repertoires in COVID-19. This table comes from immunoSEQ multiplex PCR, and its TCRdb copy is limited to in-frame clones, with some not included. The sample carries about 64,000 clones, approximately 92% recorded once. Sequences were obtained from peripheral blood. These receptors were obtained from an elderly woman with active COVID-19. Each CDR3 is given with its conserved first and last residue.

j_gene,v_gene,CDR3aa
TRBJ1-3,TRBV7-9,CASSLDRAGGNTIYF
TRBJ2-5,TRBV5-4,CASSWAHRQGETQYF
TRBJ1-5,TRBV23-1,CASSQSPGPETGDSNQPQHF
TRBJ2-3,TRBV6-2/TRBV6-3,CASSWTTGTRGSTDTQYF
TRBJ2-1,TRBV4-1,CASSSPASGNLEQFF
TRBJ1-2,TRBV28,CASSPWGTGDARRVGYTF
TRBJ1-3,TRBV30,CAWSVQGPTFSGNTIYF
TRBJ2-5,TRBV4-1,CASSQDHSGGRETQYF
TRBJ1-5,TRBV2,CASRGASNQPQHF
TRBJ2-1,TRBV11-2,CASRLWPKTSGKDNEQFF
TRBJ1-1,TRBV27,CASSSSGGGYTEAFF
TRBJ2-3,TRBV19,CASSIDQSGERFGTDTQYF
TRBJ2-1,TRBV23-1,CTRMVEEEQFF
TRBJ2-2,TRBV11-2,CASSLVTNTGELFF
TRBJ1-1,TRBV5-4,CASSVDRQDTEAFF
TRBJ2-7,TRBV7-9,CASSLGLAGVGDEQYF
TRBJ1-2,TRBV2,CASTGTANYGYTF
TRBJ2-7,TRBV5-6,CASSARTSFYEQYF
TRBJ2-5,TRBV24-1,CATSDHTAQETQYF
TRBJ1-1,TRBV7-9,CASSGGTFAEAFF
TRBJ1-5,TRBV28,CASTQGGGGGNQPQHF
TRBJ1-2,TRBV24-1,CATSGQGSNWGYTF